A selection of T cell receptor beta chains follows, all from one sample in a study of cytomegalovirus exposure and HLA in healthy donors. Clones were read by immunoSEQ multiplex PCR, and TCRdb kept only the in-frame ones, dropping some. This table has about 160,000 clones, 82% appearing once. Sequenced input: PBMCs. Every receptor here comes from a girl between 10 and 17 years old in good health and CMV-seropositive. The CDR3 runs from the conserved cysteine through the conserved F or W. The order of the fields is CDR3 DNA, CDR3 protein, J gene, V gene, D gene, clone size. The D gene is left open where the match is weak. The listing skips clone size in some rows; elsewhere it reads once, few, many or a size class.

TGTGCCAGCAGCGGGGGGGTCCAAGAGACCCAGTACTTC CASSGGVQETQYF TRBJ2-5 TRBV4-2 TRBD2 -
TGTGCCAGTACGAGGAAACGGGAGCTGTTTTTT CASTRKRELFF TRBJ2-2 TRBV19 - once
TGTGCCAGCACCGGGGGTATGGAAGAGACCCAGTACTTC CASTGGMEETQYF TRBJ2-5 TRBV9 - -
TGTGCCAGCACAGGGGGACACACTGAAGCTTTCTTT CASTGGHTEAFF TRBJ1-1 TRBV19 TRBD1 once
TGTGCCTGGGCGGGGGCCACCTACGAGCAGTACTTC CAWAGATYEQYF TRBJ2-7 TRBV30 - -
TGTGCCAGCAGCTTAGCAGGGTGGGGGGACTTTATTGTCACTGAAGCTTTCTTT CASSLAGWGDFIVTEAFF TRBJ1-1 TRBV7-9 - few
TGTGCCAGCGGGGGTTGGGAAACAGGGGAACAAGAGACCCAGTACTTC CASGGWETGEQETQYF TRBJ2-5 TRBV28 TRBD1 -
TGTGCCAGCAGTTACTATGGGACAGGGGGTTACAATGAGCAGTTCTTC CASSYYGTGGYNEQFF TRBJ2-1 TRBV6-5 TRBD1 -
TGTGCCAGCAGCTTCCTTAGCGGAAGCTCCTACGAGCAGTACTTC CASSFLSGSSYEQYF TRBJ2-7 TRBV5-6 - -
TGTGCCACTAGCCGGGACAGGGGGTACGAGCAGTACTTC CATSRDRGYEQYF TRBJ2-7 TRBV19 TRBD1 -
TGTGCCAGCAGGGGGCAGGGGTTTGTCACTGAAGCTTTCTTT CASRGQGFVTEAFF TRBJ1-1 TRBV27 - once
TGTGCCAGCATTCGGGGTTATGATGAAAAACTGTTTTTT CASIRGYDEKLFF TRBJ1-4 TRBV5-8 - few
TGTGCCAGCAGTGGGACTAGGGGAACCTACGAGCAGTACTTC CASSGTRGTYEQYF TRBJ2-7 TRBV6-4 TRBD2 once
TGTGCCAGCAGTGCGACGGGACAGGGGGCAGGGACCGGGGAGCTGTTTTTT CASSATGQGAGTGELFF TRBJ2-2 TRBV2 TRBD1 -
TGTGCCATCAGTGACCAGGGGGCCGGCACTGAAGCTTTCTTT CAISDQGAGTEAFF TRBJ1-1 TRBV10-3 TRBD1 -
TGCGCCAGCAGCCAAGTTTATTCTGGACTAGCGGGATACTACGAGCAGTACTTC CASSQVYSGLAGYYEQYF TRBJ2-7 TRBV4-3 TRBD2 -
TGTGCCAGCAGCCCCAAGGGAGGGGGGGACGCTGAAGCTTTCTTT CASSPKGGGDAEAFF TRBJ1-1 TRBV5-4 - few
TGTGCCATCAGTGAAACGGGACTAGCGGGTTACAATGAGCAGTTCTTC CAISETGLAGYNEQFF TRBJ2-1 TRBV10-3 TRBD2 -
TGTGCCAGCAGCGTAGCGACTAGCGGCAGCACAGATACGCAGTATTTT CASSVATSGSTDTQYF TRBJ2-3 TRBV9 TRBD2 -
TGTGCCTGGAGTGTACCAGGGGGGTTGACTGAAGCTTTCTTT CAWSVPGGLTEAFF TRBJ1-1 TRBV30 TRBD1 -
TGTGCCAGCAGTGAATTATCAGGGGAAGCTTTCTTT CASSELSGEAFF TRBJ1-1 TRBV25-1 - -
TGTGCCAGCAGCGCGAGAAGCGGGGCCACAGATACGCAGTATTTT CASSARSGATDTQYF TRBJ2-3 TRBV6-4 TRBD2 once
TGCGCCAGCAGCTTGGGACTAGCGGGAGGGGTTCTTTACAATGAGCAGTTCTTC CASSLGLAGGVLYNEQFF TRBJ2-1 TRBV5-1 TRBD2 once
TGCGCCAGCAGCCACGGGACTAGCGGGGATTGGGAGACCCAGTACTTC CASSHGTSGDWETQYF TRBJ2-5 TRBV4-3 TRBD2 -
TGTGCCATCAGTGAGTCTTTGACTAGCGGGGTCAACGAGCAGTACTTC CAISESLTSGVNEQYF TRBJ2-7 TRBV10-3 TRBD2 -
TGTGCCAGCAGCTCAGACACAGGTACCCCCTACGAGCAGTACTTC CASSSDTGTPYEQYF TRBJ2-7 TRBV11-2 - -
TGTGCCAGCAGTGGACTCGGACTAGCGGGAGCAGACAATGAGCAGTTCTTC CASSGLGLAGADNEQFF TRBJ2-1 TRBV2 TRBD2 -
TGTGCCAGCAGCACCCGACAGGGTGGGGGCTACACCTTC CASSTRQGGGYTF TRBJ1-2 TRBV9 TRBD1 -
TGTGCCAGCAGTTACTCAGCTAGCGGGGGTTCCTACGAGCAGTACTTC CASSYSASGGSYEQYF TRBJ2-7 TRBV6-6 TRBD2 -
TGTGCCAGCAGCTCACAAGGGACTAGCGGGAGTTGGGGCAATGAGCAGTTCTTC CASSSQGTSGSWGNEQFF TRBJ2-1 TRBV5-4 TRBD2 -
TGTGCCAGCAGCCCGGCGTCAGGGGCAGCCTCTGGAAACACCATATATTTT CASSPASGAASGNTIYF TRBJ1-3 TRBV5-4 - once
TGTGCCAGCAGTTTCGGACTAGCGGAGGTCAATGAGCAGTTCTTC CASSFGLAEVNEQFF TRBJ2-1 TRBV7-3 TRBD2 -
TGTGCCAGCAGCCCCATGGCCAGCTCCTACGAGCAGTACTTC CASSPMASSYEQYF TRBJ2-7 TRBV7-9 - -
TGTGCCAGCTCACCCCATGAGAGAATCTATGGCTACACCTTC CASSPHERIYGYTF TRBJ1-2 TRBV18 - -
TGTGCCAGCAGCTGGGGGGATTCCTTCGGCACCGGGGAGCTGTTTTTT CASSWGDSFGTGELFF TRBJ2-2 TRBV7-6 - few
TGCAGTGCTTACCACAGCGGAGAGCAGTTCTTC CSAYHSGEQFF TRBJ2-1 TRBV20-1 - once
TGTGCCAGCTCCGGGACTAGCGGCGGAGAGACCCAGTACTTC CASSGTSGGETQYF TRBJ2-5 TRBV6-6 TRBD2 -
TGTGCCAGCAGCATCTTAGCGGAGAGGGACCCCTACGAGCAGTACTTC CASSILAERDPYEQYF TRBJ2-7 TRBV5-6 - -
TGTGCCAGCAGTCCGGGACTGGGGAGGGCGGATGGCTACACCTTC CASSPGLGRADGYTF TRBJ1-2 TRBV6-5 - -
TGTGCCAGCAGCTTAGTGCCGGTTAACTATGGCTACACCTTC CASSLVPVNYGYTF TRBJ1-2 TRBV7-3 - -
TGTGCCAGTAGCCAACAGGGGGAAAACACTGAAGCTTTCTTT CASSQQGENTEAFF TRBJ1-1 TRBV19 TRBD1 -
TGTGCCAGCAGTTCCGCGGTGACTAGCGGGAGTTTGGGTACGCAGTATTTT CASSSAVTSGSLGTQYF TRBJ2-3 TRBV27 TRBD2 few
TGTGCCAGCAGCCTGGGACTAGCGGGCCGAGGCTCCTACGAGCAGTACTTC CASSLGLAGRGSYEQYF TRBJ2-7 TRBV28 TRBD2 -
TGCGCCAGCAGCCAAAACCCGGGACGGGGGTACACCGGGGAGCTGTTTTTT CASSQNPGRGYTGELFF TRBJ2-2 TRBV4-1 - -
TGTGCCAGCAGTTACTTCGGTCCGAGGGGGGCCAACGTCCTGACTTTC CASSYFGPRGANVLTF TRBJ2-6 TRBV6-5 - few
TGTGCCACCAGCAGAGATCCCCGGGACAGTATTGCCGAGCAGTACTTC CATSRDPRDSIAEQYF TRBJ2-7 TRBV15 TRBD1 -
TGCGCCAGCAGCCAACAGACAGGGGGCGGCTATGGCTACACCTTC CASSQQTGGGYGYTF TRBJ1-2 TRBV4-1 TRBD1 once
TGTGCCAGCAGGGCCACGGGGGGCGTGAACACTGAAGCTTTCTTT CASRATGGVNTEAFF TRBJ1-1 TRBV28 - -
TGCGCCAGCAGTGAAGGCGGGACTAACACTGAAGCTTTCTTT CASSEGGTNTEAFF TRBJ1-1 TRBV10-1 - -
TGTGCCACCAGCCCTGGGAGGGCCTACGAGCAGTACTTC CATSPGRAYEQYF TRBJ2-7 TRBV15 TRBD2 once
TGCGCCAGCAGCTTTTTTAGCGGGGCCAGTATTGATACGCAGTATTTT CASSFFSGASIDTQYF TRBJ2-3 TRBV5-1 TRBD2 once
TGTGCCAGCAGTTCGGGACAGTACTATGGCTACACCTTC CASSSGQYYGYTF TRBJ1-2 TRBV28 TRBD1 -
TGTGCCAGCAGCTTGGGAGGTAGCTCCTACAATGAGCAGTTCTTC CASSLGGSSYNEQFF TRBJ2-1 TRBV5-4 - -